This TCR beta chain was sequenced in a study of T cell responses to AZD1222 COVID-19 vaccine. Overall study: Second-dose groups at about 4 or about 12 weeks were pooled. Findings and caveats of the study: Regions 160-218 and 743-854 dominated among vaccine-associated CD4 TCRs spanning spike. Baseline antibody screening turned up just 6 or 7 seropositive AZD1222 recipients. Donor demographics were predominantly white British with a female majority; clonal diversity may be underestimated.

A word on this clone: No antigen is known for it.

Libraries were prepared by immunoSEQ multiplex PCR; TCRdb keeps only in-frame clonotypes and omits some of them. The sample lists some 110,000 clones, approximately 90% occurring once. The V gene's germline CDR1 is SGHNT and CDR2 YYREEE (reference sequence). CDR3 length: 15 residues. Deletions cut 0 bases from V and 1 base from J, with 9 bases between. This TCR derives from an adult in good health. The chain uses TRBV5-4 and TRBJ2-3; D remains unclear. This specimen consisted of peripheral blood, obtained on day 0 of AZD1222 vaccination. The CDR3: CASSLGGSRTDTQYF. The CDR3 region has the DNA TGTGCCAGCAGCTTGGGGGGTTCACGCACAGATACGCAGTATTTT.